The sequence of this T cell receptor (beta chain) was determined in a study of shared clonotypes between healthy human individuals. Some clones are missing from TCRdb's copy, which holds only in-frame ones; the method was immunoSEQ multiplex PCR. The data contain around 2.5 million clones, approximately 93% of them singletons. Between the trimmed V and J ends, which lost 7 bases and 9 bases, there was a span of 19 bases. This CDR3 region has 14 residues. CDR1 and CDR2 (germline): MNHEY, SVGAGI. This chain connects TRBV6-5 to TRBJ2-1, with TRBD2 as a possible D gene (6 bases). The sequence came from a young man in good health. Some clones in this sample may be carry-over from other donors' samples. Sequencing input: naive CD4+ T cells from PBMCs. The sample's subset: CD45RA+ positively selected. The CDR3 DNA follows: TGTGCCAGCATTCCTCCAGGGAGGAGTAGTGAGCAGTTCTTC. Translation gives CASIPPGRSSEQFF.